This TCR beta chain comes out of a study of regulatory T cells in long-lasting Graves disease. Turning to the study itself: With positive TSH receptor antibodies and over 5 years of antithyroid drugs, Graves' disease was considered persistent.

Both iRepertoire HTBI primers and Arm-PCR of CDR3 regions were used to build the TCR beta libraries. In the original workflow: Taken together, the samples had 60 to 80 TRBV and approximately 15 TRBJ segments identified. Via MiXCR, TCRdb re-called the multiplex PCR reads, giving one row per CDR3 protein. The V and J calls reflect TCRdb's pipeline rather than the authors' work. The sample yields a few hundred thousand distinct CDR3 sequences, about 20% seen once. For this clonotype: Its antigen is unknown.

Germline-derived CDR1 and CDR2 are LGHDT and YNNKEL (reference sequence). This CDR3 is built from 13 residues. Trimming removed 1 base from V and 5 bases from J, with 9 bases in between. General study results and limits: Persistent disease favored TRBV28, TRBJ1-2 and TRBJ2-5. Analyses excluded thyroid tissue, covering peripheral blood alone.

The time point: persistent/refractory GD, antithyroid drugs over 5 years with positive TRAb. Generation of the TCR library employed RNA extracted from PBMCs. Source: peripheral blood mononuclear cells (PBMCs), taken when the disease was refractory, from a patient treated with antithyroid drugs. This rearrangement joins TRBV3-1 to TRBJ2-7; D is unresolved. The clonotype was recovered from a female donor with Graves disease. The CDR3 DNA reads TGTGCCAGCAGCCAAGGGGGTCCGAACGAGCAGTACTTC. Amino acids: CASSQGGPNEQYF.